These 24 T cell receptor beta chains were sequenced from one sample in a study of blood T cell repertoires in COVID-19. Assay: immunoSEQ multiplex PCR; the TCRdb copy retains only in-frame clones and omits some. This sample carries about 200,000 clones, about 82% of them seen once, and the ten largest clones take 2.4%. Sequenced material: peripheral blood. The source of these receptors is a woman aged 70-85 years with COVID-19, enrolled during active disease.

The CDR3 DNA follows: TGTGCCAGTAGCAGGGACAGGACCTACGAGCAGTACTTC. Its translation is CASSRDRTYEQYF. The chain employs TRBV19 and TRBJ2-7; 8 bases align to TRBD1. Germline lookup yields CDR1 LNHDA and CDR2 SQIVND (reference sequence). Trimming at V came to 6 bases and at J to 2 bases, leaving 3 bases not matched to a gene. The CDR3 loop spans 13 amino acids. Based on the CDR3 plus reference TRBV19 and TRBJ2-7, the full variable domain is DGGITQSPKYLFRKEGQNVTLSCEQNLNHDAMYWYRQDPGQGLRLIYYSQIVNDFQKGDIAEGYSVSREKKESFPLTVTSAQKNPTAFYLCASSRDRTYEQYFGPGTRLTVT.

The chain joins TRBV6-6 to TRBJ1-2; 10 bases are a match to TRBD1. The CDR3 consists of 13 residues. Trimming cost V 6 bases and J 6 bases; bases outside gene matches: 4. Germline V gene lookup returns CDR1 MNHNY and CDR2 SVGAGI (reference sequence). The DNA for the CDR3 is TGTGCCAGCAGCTTGACAGGGGGCGATGGCTACACCTTC. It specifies CASSLTGGDGYTF.

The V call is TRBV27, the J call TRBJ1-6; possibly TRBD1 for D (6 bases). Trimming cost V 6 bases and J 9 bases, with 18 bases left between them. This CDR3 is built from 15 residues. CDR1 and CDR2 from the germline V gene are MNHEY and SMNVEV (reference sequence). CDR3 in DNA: TGTGCCAGCAGGATGGACAGAATCTCGGGTTCACCCCTCCACTTT. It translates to CASRMDRISGSPLHF.

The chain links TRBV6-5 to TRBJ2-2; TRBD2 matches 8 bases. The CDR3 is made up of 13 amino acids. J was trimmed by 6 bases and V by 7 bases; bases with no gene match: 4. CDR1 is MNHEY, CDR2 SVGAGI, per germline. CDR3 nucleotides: TGTGCCAGCAAACGGACTAGCTCCGGGGAGCTGTTTTTT. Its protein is CASKRTSSGELFF.

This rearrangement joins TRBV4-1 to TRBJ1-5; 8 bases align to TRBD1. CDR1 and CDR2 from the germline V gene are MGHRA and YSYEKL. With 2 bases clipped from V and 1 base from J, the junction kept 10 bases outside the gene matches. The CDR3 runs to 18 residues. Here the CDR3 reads CASSQPGAGGMSNQPQHF. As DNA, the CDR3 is TGCGCCAGCAGCCAACCGGGCGCAGGGGGCATGAGCAATCAGCCCCAGCATTTT.

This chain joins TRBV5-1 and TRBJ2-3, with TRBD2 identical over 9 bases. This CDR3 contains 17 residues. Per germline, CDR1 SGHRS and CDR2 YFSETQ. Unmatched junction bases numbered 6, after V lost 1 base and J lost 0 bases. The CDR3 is CASSLRLAGTSTDTQYF. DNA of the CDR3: TGCGCCAGCAGCTTGCGGCTAGCGGGAACTAGCACAGATACGCAGTATTTT.

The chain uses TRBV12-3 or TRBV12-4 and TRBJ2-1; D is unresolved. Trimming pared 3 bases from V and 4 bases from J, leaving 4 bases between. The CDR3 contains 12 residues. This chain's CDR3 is CASSFGYNEQFF. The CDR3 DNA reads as TGTGCCAGCAGTTTCGGGTACAATGAGCAGTTCTTC.

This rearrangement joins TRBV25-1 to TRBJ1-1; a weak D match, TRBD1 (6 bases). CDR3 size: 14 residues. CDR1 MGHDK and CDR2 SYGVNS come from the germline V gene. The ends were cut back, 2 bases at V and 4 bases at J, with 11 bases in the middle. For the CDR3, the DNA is TGTGCCAGCAGTGAAGGGGGCTGGGCCACTGAAGCTTTCTTT. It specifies CASSEGGWATEAFF.

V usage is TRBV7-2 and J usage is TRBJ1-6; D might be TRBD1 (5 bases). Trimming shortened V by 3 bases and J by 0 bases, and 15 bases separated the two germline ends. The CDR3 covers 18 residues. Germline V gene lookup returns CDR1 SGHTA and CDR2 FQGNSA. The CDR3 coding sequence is TGTGCCAGCAGCTTCTGGGCGGGGCCAAACTCCTATAATTCACCCCTCCACTTT. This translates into CASSFWAGPNSYNSPLHF.

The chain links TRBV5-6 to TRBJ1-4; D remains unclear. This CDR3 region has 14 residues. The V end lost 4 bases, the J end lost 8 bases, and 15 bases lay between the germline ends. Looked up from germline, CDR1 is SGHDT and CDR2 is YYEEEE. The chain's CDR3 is CASSPVRQAEKLFF. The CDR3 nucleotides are TGTGCCAGCAGCCCCGTTCGACAAGCAGAAAAACTGTTTTTT.

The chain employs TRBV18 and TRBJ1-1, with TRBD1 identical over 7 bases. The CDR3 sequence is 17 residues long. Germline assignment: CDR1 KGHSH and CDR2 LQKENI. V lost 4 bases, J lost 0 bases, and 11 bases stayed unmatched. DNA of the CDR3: TGTGCCAGCTCACGTGAAGGGACCAGGGGGGTGAACACTGAAGCTTTCTTT. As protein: CASSREGTRGVNTEAFF.

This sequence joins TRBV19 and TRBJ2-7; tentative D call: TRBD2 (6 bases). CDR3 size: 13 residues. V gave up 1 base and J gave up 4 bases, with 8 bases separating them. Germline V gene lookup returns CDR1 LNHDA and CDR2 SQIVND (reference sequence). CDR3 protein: CASSIGREYEQYF. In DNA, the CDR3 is TGTGCCAGTAGTATAGGACGGGAGTACGAGCAGTACTTC.

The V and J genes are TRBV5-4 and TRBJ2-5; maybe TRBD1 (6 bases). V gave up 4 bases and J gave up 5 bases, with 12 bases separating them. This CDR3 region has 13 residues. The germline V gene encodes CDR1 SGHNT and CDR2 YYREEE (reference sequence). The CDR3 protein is CASSPDSPETQYF. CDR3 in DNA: TGTGCCAGCAGCCCGGACAGCCCCGAGACCCAGTACTTC. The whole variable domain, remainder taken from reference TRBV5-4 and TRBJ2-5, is ETGVTQSPTHLIKTRGQQVTLRCSSQSGHNTVSWYQQALGQGPQFIFQYYREEENGRGNFPPRFSGLQFPNYSSELNVNALELDDSALYLCASSPDSPETQYFGPGTRLLVL.

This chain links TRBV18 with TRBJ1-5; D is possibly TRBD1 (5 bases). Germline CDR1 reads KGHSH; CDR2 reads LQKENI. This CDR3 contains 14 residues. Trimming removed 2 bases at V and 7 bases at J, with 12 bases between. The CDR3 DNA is TGTGCCAGCTCACCAAGCAGGGAAGGGCAGCCCCAGCATTTT. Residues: CASSPSREGQPQHF.

The CDR3 DNA follows: TGTGCCAGCAGGCCTCAGGGGGCGAGTAATGGCTACACCTTC. This sequence encodes CASRPQGASNGYTF. The rearrangement joins TRBV6-5 to TRBJ1-2; 8 positions agree with TRBD1. Per the germline V gene, CDR1 is MNHEY and CDR2 is SVGAGI. The length of the CDR3 is 14 residues. V shed 6 bases and J 6 bases; nucleotides not matched to a gene: 9.

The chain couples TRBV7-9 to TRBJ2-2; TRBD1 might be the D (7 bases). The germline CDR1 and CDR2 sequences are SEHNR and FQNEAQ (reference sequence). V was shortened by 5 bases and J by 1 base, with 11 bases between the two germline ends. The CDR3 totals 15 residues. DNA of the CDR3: TGTGCCAGCAGCGGCGGGGACAGGAACACCGGGGAGCTGTTTTTT. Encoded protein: CASSGGDRNTGELFF.

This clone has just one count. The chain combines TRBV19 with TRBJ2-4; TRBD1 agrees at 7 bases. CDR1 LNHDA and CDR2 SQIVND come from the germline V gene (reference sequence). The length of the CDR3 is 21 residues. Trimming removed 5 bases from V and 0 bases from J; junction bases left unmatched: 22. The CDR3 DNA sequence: TGTGCCAGTAGTCAATCGTCCCGGACAGGATTATGGCCCCTAGCCAAAAACATTCAGTACTTC. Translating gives CASSQSSRTGLWPLAKNIQYF.

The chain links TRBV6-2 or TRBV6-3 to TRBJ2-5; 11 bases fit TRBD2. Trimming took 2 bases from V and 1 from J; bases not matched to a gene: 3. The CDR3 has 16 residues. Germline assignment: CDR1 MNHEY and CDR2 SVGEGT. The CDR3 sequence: CASSYRLAGSQETQYF. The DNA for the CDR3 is TGTGCCAGCAGTTACCGACTAGCGGGGAGCCAAGAGACCCAGTACTTC.

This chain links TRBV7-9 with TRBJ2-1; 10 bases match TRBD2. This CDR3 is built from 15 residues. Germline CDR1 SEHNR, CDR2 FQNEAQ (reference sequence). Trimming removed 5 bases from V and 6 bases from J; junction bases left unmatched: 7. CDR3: CASSRAGGPGNEQFF. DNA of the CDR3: TGTGCCAGCAGCCGAGCGGGAGGGCCTGGCAATGAGCAGTTCTTC.

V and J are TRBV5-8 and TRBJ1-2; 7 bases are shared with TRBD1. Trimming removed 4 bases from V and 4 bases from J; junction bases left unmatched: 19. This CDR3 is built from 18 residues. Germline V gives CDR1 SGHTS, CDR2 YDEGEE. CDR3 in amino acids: CASSQQGTAIRLLYGYTF. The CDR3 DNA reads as TGTGCCAGCAGCCAGCAAGGGACAGCTATACGACTCCTCTATGGCTACACCTTC.

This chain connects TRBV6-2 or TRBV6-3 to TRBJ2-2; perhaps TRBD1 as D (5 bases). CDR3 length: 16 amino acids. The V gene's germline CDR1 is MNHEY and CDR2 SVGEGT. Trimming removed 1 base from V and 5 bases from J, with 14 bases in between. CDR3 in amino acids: CASSYLVRVWTGELFF. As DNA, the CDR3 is TGTGCCAGCAGTTACTTGGTCAGGGTGTGGACCGGGGAGCTGTTTTTT.

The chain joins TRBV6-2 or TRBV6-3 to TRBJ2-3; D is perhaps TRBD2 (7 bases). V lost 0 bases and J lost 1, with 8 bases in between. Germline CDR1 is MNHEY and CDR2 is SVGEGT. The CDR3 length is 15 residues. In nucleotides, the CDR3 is TGTGCCAGCAGTTACTCGCGGGGGCGCACAGATACGCAGTATTTT. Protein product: CASSYSRGRTDTQYF.

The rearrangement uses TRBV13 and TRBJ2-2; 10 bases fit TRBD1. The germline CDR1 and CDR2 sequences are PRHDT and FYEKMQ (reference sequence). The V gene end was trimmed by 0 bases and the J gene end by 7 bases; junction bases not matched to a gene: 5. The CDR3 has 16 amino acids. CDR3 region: CASSLGRQGAIGELFF. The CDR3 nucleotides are TGTGCCAGCAGCTTAGGGCGACAGGGGGCCATCGGGGAGCTGTTTTTT.

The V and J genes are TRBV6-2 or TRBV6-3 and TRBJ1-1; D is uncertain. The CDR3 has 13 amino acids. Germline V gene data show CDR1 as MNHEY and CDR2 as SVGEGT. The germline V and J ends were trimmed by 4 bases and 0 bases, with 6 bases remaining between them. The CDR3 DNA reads TGTGCCAGCAGTTTTTCTATGAACACTGAAGCTTTCTTT. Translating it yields CASSFSMNTEAFF.